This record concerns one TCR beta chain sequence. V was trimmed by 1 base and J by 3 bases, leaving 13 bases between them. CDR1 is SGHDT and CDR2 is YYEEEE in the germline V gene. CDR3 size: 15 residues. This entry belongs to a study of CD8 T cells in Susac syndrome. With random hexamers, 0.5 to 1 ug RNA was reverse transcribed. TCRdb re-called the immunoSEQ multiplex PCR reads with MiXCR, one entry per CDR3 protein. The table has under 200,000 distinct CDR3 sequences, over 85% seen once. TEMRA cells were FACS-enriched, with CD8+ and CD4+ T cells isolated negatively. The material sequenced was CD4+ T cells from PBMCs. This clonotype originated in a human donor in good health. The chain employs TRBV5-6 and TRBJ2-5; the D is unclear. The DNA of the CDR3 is TGTGCCAGCAGCTTGTACGGACGTATCGAAGAGACCCAGTACTTC. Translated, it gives CASSLYGRIEETQYF.